The rows below give T cell receptor beta chains drawn from one sample of a study of blood T cell repertoires in COVID-19. Sequencing was performed with immunoSEQ multiplex PCR; in TCRdb, only in-frame clones are kept and a portion is missing. The top ten clones hold about 13% of a sample with around 95,000 clones, more than 75% of them seen once. Sequencing input: peripheral blood. All receptors come from a human donor in a cohort sampled during active COVID-19. Both conserved end residues are part of each CDR3. The D gene is left open where the match is weak. For some rows the clone size is stated as once, few or many, or as a class when expanded; others skip it.

v_gene: TRBV12-3/TRBV12-4; j_gene: TRBJ1-3; abundance: .; d_gene: .; CDR3aa: CASTNARGNTIYF; CDR3nt: TGTGCCAGCACCAACGCGCGGGGAAACACCATATATTTT
v_gene: TRBV5-5; j_gene: TRBJ2-7; abundance: .; d_gene: .; CDR3aa: CASSRGGTYEQYF; CDR3nt: TGTGCCAGCAGCCGAGGGGGAACCTACGAGCAGTACTTC
v_gene: TRBV6-5; j_gene: TRBJ1-1; abundance: .; d_gene: .; CDR3aa: CASSYSGVNTEAFF; CDR3nt: TGTGCCAGCAGTTACTCAGGGGTGAACACTGAAGCTTTCTTT
v_gene: TRBV3-1/TRBV3-2; j_gene: TRBJ1-1; abundance: .; d_gene: .; CDR3aa: CASSLGQGGGTEAFF; CDR3nt: TGTGCCAGCAGCCTGGGCCAGGGCGGTGGCACTGAAGCTTTCTTT
v_gene: TRBV5-1; j_gene: TRBJ1-6; abundance: .; d_gene: TRBD1; CDR3aa: CASSEGAVSPLHF; CDR3nt: TGCGCCAGCAGCGAGGGGGCAGTTTCACCCCTCCACTTT
v_gene: TRBV6-5; j_gene: TRBJ1-2; abundance: .; d_gene: .; CDR3aa: CASSSRGVRTLYGYTF; CDR3nt: TGTGCCAGCAGTTCGCGGGGGGTCAGGACGCTTTATGGCTACACCTTC
v_gene: TRBV5-1; j_gene: TRBJ2-1; abundance: .; d_gene: .; CDR3aa: CASSHGADDEQFF; CDR3nt: TGCGCCAGCAGTCACGGAGCGGACGATGAGCAGTTCTTC
v_gene: TRBV5-4; j_gene: TRBJ2-7; abundance: .; d_gene: TRBD2; CDR3aa: CASSFSGTSAYEQYF; CDR3nt: TGTGCCAGCAGCTTTTCCGGGACTAGCGCCTACGAGCAGTACTTC
v_gene: TRBV12-3/TRBV12-4; j_gene: TRBJ1-1; abundance: once; d_gene: .; CDR3aa: CASSRQQNTEAFF; CDR3nt: TGTGCCAGCAGTCGACAGCAAAACACTGAAGCTTTCTTT
v_gene: TRBV6-5; j_gene: TRBJ1-2; abundance: .; d_gene: TRBD1; CDR3aa: CASSKGDRGQDGYTF; CDR3nt: TGTGCCAGCAGCAAAGGGGACAGGGGGCAGGATGGCTACACCTTC
v_gene: TRBV10-3; j_gene: TRBJ2-6; abundance: .; d_gene: .; CDR3aa: CAISPVGTRRSGANVLTF; CDR3nt: TGTGCCATCAGTCCTGTAGGGACACGCCGCTCTGGGGCCAACGTCCTGACTTTC
v_gene: TRBV5-1; j_gene: TRBJ1-1; abundance: once; d_gene: TRBD1; CDR3aa: CASSLVPGQGTEAFF; CDR3nt: TGCGCCAGCAGCTTGGTCCCGGGACAGGGTACTGAAGCTTTCTTT
v_gene: TRBV7-2; j_gene: TRBJ2-2; abundance: .; d_gene: .; CDR3aa: CASSLFLGAGAGELFF; CDR3nt: TGTGCCAGCAGCCTCTTTCTAGGAGCTGGAGCCGGGGAGCTGTTTTTT
v_gene: TRBV19; j_gene: TRBJ2-7; abundance: .; d_gene: .; CDR3aa: CASTLSAYEQYF; CDR3nt: TGTGCCAGTACCCTGTCCGCCTACGAGCAGTACTTC
v_gene: TRBV5-8; j_gene: TRBJ2-5; abundance: .; d_gene: .; CDR3aa: CASSIGQSYQETQYF; CDR3nt: TGTGCCAGCAGCATTGGACAGTCGTACCAAGAGACCCAGTACTTC
v_gene: TRBV7-8; j_gene: TRBJ2-1; abundance: .; d_gene: TRBD2; CDR3aa: CASSSTSKVYNEQFF; CDR3nt: TGTGCCAGCAGCTCGACTAGCAAGGTCTACAATGAGCAGTTCTTC
v_gene: TRBV11-3; j_gene: TRBJ2-7; abundance: .; d_gene: .; CDR3aa: CASSLETGGEQYF; CDR3nt: TGTGCCAGCAGCTTAGAGACGGGTGGTGAGCAGTACTTC
v_gene: TRBV19; j_gene: TRBJ1-2; abundance: .; d_gene: TRBD1; CDR3aa: CASSPEGMTGGYGYTF; CDR3nt: TGTGCCAGTAGTCCTGAGGGGATGACAGGGGGCTATGGCTACACCTTC
v_gene: TRBV5-1; j_gene: TRBJ2-7; abundance: few; d_gene: .; CDR3aa: CASSLEGPYEQYF; CDR3nt: TGCGCCAGCAGCTTGGAGGGGCCCTACGAGCAGTACTTC
v_gene: TRBV2; j_gene: TRBJ2-3; abundance: .; d_gene: .; CDR3aa: CASSEWSRLNTDTQYF; CDR3nt: TGTGCCAGCAGTGAATGGTCGCGCTTAAACACAGATACGCAGTATTTT
v_gene: TRBV9; j_gene: TRBJ1-1; abundance: .; d_gene: .; CDR3aa: CASSVGSMNTEAFF; CDR3nt: TGTGCCAGCAGCGTAGGGAGTATGAACACTGAAGCTTTCTTT
v_gene: TRBV2; j_gene: TRBJ2-3; abundance: .; d_gene: .; CDR3aa: CANTGTDTQYF; CDR3nt: TGTGCCAACACCGGCACAGATACGCAGTATTTT
v_gene: TRBV3-1/TRBV3-2; j_gene: TRBJ1-2; abundance: .; d_gene: TRBD1; CDR3aa: CASSQQGAPNYGYTF; CDR3nt: TGTGCCAGCAGCCAACAGGGGGCGCCGAACTATGGCTACACCTTC
v_gene: TRBV6-5; j_gene: TRBJ1-5; abundance: .; d_gene: TRBD1; CDR3aa: CASSNRGGNQPQHF; CDR3nt: TGTGCCAGCAGTAACAGGGGAGGCAATCAGCCCCAGCATTTT
v_gene: TRBV10-2; j_gene: TRBJ1-1; abundance: .; d_gene: .; CDR3aa: CASSSRLEAFF; CDR3nt: TGCGCCAGCAGTTCGAGATTGGAAGCTTTCTTT
v_gene: TRBV11-2; j_gene: TRBJ1-4; abundance: few; d_gene: TRBD1; CDR3aa: CASSSARTGGAEKLFF; CDR3nt: TGTGCCAGCAGCTCAGCCCGGACAGGGGGAGCTGAAAAACTGTTTTTT
v_gene: TRBV10-3; j_gene: TRBJ2-1; abundance: .; d_gene: .; CDR3aa: CAISESAGRPDEQFF; CDR3nt: TGTGCCATCAGTGAGTCGGCAGGGAGGCCGGATGAGCAGTTCTTC
v_gene: TRBV6-6; j_gene: TRBJ2-5; abundance: once; d_gene: .; CDR3aa: CASSYLAGFQETQYF; CDR3nt: TGTGCCAGCAGTTACCTCGCGGGATTCCAAGAGACCCAGTACTTC
v_gene: TRBV7-2; j_gene: TRBJ1-3; abundance: .; d_gene: .; CDR3aa: CASSLASGVSGNTIYF; CDR3nt: TGTGCCAGCAGCTTAGCCTCAGGGGTCTCTGGAAACACCATATATTTT
v_gene: TRBV19; j_gene: TRBJ1-5; abundance: .; d_gene: TRBD1; CDR3aa: CASIRSPSGTGYSNQPQHF; CDR3nt: TGTGCCAGTATTCGCTCACCCTCGGGGACAGGATATAGCAATCAGCCCCAGCATTTT
v_gene: TRBV6-2/TRBV6-3; j_gene: TRBJ2-7; abundance: .; d_gene: TRBD1; CDR3aa: CASSTPGQGLYEQYF; CDR3nt: TGTGCCAGCAGTACTCCGGGACAGGGCCTCTACGAGCAGTACTTC
v_gene: TRBV11-2; j_gene: TRBJ1-2; abundance: .; d_gene: TRBD1; CDR3aa: CASSPQGNYGYTF; CDR3nt: TGTGCCAGCAGCCCACAGGGGAACTATGGCTACACCTTC
v_gene: TRBV5-4; j_gene: TRBJ2-1; abundance: .; d_gene: TRBD2; CDR3aa: CASSQAGAGGSYNEQFF; CDR3nt: TGTGCCAGCAGCCAGGCTGGGGCGGGAGGTTCCTACAATGAGCAGTTCTTC
v_gene: TRBV7-2; j_gene: TRBJ1-2; abundance: .; d_gene: TRBD1; CDR3aa: CASSPQGTGDGYTF; CDR3nt: TGTGCCAGCAGCCCGCAAGGGACAGGGGACGGCTACACCTTC
v_gene: TRBV10-3; j_gene: TRBJ1-3; abundance: .; d_gene: .; CDR3aa: CAISRAGTSGNTIYF; CDR3nt: TGTGCCATCAGCAGGGCAGGAACCTCTGGAAACACCATATATTTT
v_gene: TRBV6-5; j_gene: TRBJ2-2; abundance: .; d_gene: .; CDR3aa: CASSSHMNTGELFF; CDR3nt: TGTGCCAGCAGTTCCCACATGAACACCGGGGAGCTGTTTTTT
v_gene: TRBV19; j_gene: TRBJ1-2; abundance: .; d_gene: TRBD1; CDR3aa: CASSRGQDSNYGYTF; CDR3nt: TGTGCCAGTAGTAGGGGACAGGACTCTAACTATGGCTACACCTTC
v_gene: TRBV29-1; j_gene: TRBJ1-2; abundance: .; d_gene: .; CDR3aa: CSAGEVYGYTF; CDR3nt: TGCAGCGCCGGTGAGGTTTATGGCTACACCTTC
v_gene: TRBV7-2; j_gene: TRBJ1-2; abundance: .; d_gene: .; CDR3aa: CASSFGWDYGYTF; CDR3nt: TGTGCCAGCAGCTTCGGGTGGGACTATGGCTACACCTTC
v_gene: TRBV6-5; j_gene: TRBJ1-1; abundance: .; d_gene: TRBD1; CDR3aa: CASRMVGTAFEAFF; CDR3nt: TGTGCCAGCAGGATGGTCGGGACAGCATTTGAAGCTTTCTTT
v_gene: TRBV5-1; j_gene: TRBJ1-1; abundance: few; d_gene: TRBD1; CDR3aa: CASSLGDRGEAFF; CDR3nt: TGCGCCAGCAGCTTGGGGGACAGGGGTGAGGCTTTCTTT
v_gene: TRBV9; j_gene: TRBJ2-4; abundance: few; d_gene: TRBD1; CDR3aa: CASSTRAGTGWDKNIQYF; CDR3nt: TGTGCCAGCAGCACCAGAGCCGGGACAGGGTGGGACAAAAACATTCAGTACTTC
v_gene: TRBV3-1/TRBV3-2; j_gene: TRBJ2-2; abundance: .; d_gene: TRBD2; CDR3aa: CASSQMLAGGRGELFF; CDR3nt: TGTGCCAGCAGCCAAATGCTGGCGGGAGGGCGCGGGGAGCTGTTTTTT
v_gene: TRBV6-2/TRBV6-3; j_gene: TRBJ1-1; abundance: .; d_gene: .; CDR3aa: CASSNEGVVTEAFF; CDR3nt: TGTGCCAGCAGTAACGAGGGGGTGGTCACTGAAGCTTTCTTT
v_gene: TRBV6-1; j_gene: TRBJ2-7; abundance: .; d_gene: .; CDR3aa: CASSDSESYEQYF; CDR3nt: TGTGCCAGCAGTGATTCTGAGAGCTACGAGCAGTACTTC